This TCR beta chain was identified in a study of blood T cell repertoires in COVID-19. The method was immunoSEQ multiplex PCR; TCRdb's version includes in-frame clones alone and lacks a portion of them. The sample has tens of thousands of clones, roughly 87% seen once; the top ten hold more than 3%. The CDR3 contains 18 residues. V lost 0 bases and J 4 bases, leaving 17 bases between the germline ends. CDR1 and CDR2 from the germline V gene are SGHRS and YFSETQ. The sequence derives from a middle-aged man with COVID-19, enrolled during active disease. Sequences were obtained from peripheral blood. This chain connects TRBV5-1 to TRBJ2-6; a weak D match, TRBD1 (5 bases). CDR3 loop: CASSLGGPRVSGANVLTF. CDR3 coding DNA: TGCGCCAGCAGCTTGGGTGGGCCCAGGGTATCCGGGGCCAACGTCCTGACTTTC.